Listed below are T cell receptor beta chains from one sample, sequenced in a study of CD8 T cells in ankylosing spondylitis. Each CDR3 protein gets one entry after TCRdb re-called the 5' RACE reads with MiXCR. The sample shows hundreds of thousands of distinct CDR3 sequences, approximately 11% of them seen only once. The sequenced sample consisted of blood, either unsorted or a sorted T cell fraction (not recorded which). These receptors originate from a male donor with ankylosing spondylitis. CDR3s include the opening cysteine and the closing phenylalanine or tryptophan. The D gene is left open where the match is weak. Where a row states a size, it is once, few, many or the class of an expanded clone; other rows omit it.

clone size: few; V gene: TRBV27; D gene: TRBD2; CDR3 length: 21; J gene: TRBJ2-3; CDR3 DNA: TGTGCCAGCAGTTTAAGTGTGGGACTAGCGGGGAACATAGCAACCACAGATACGCAGTATTTT; CDR3 protein: CASSLSVGLAGNIATTDTQYF
clone size: -; V gene: TRBV20-1; D gene: TRBD2; CDR3 length: 17; J gene: TRBJ2-2; CDR3 DNA: TGCAGTGCTAGCTGGCTAGCGGGAGGACCCAACACCGGGGAGCTGTTTTTT; CDR3 protein: CSASWLAGGPNTGELFF
clone size: few; V gene: TRBV5-1; D gene: TRBD1; CDR3 length: 16; J gene: TRBJ1-4; CDR3 DNA: TGCGCCAGCAGCCAGATCACCGGGACAGGGGGAGAAAAACTGTTTTTT; CDR3 protein: CASSQITGTGGEKLFF
clone size: -; V gene: TRBV10-3; D gene: -; CDR3 length: 17; J gene: TRBJ2-3; CDR3 DNA: TGTGCCATCAGTGAGGACCGCCGAGGGAGTGGCACAGATACGCAGTATTTT; CDR3 protein: CAISEDRRGSGTDTQYF
clone size: few; V gene: TRBV29-1; D gene: -; CDR3 length: 15; J gene: TRBJ2-7; CDR3 DNA: TGCAGCGTTCCAAGCGACAGCGGAAAGATCTACGAGCAGTACTTC; CDR3 protein: CSVPSDSGKIYEQYF
clone size: -; V gene: TRBV5-1; D gene: -; CDR3 length: 13; J gene: TRBJ1-2; CDR3 DNA: TGCGCCAGCAGCTTGGTCAGGGTCAGGAGCTACACCTTC; CDR3 protein: CASSLVRVRSYTF
clone size: few; V gene: TRBV15; D gene: TRBD2; CDR3 length: 15; J gene: TRBJ2-1; CDR3 DNA: TGTGCCACCAGCAGAGAGGTAGCGGGCTACAATGAGCAGTTCTTC; CDR3 protein: CATSREVAGYNEQFF
clone size: many; V gene: TRBV29-1; D gene: -; CDR3 length: 13; J gene: TRBJ2-3; CDR3 DNA: TGCAGCGTTGAGGGCGCCCGCACAGATACGCAGTATTTT; CDR3 protein: CSVEGARTDTQYF
clone size: -; V gene: TRBV20-1; D gene: -; CDR3 length: 13; J gene: TRBJ1-4; CDR3 DNA: TGCAGTGTTGTACAGGGCTCGGATGAAAAACTGTTTTTT; CDR3 protein: CSVVQGSDEKLFF
clone size: once; V gene: TRBV5-5; D gene: TRBD1; CDR3 length: 16; J gene: TRBJ2-7; CDR3 DNA: TGTGCCAGCAGCCCTGGGCTCCAGGGGGCTACCTACGAGCAGTACTTC; CDR3 protein: CASSPGLQGATYEQYF
clone size: -; V gene: TRBV11-3; D gene: -; CDR3 length: 14; J gene: TRBJ2-1; CDR3 DNA: TGTGCCAGCAGCCGCGGGACATTTTACAATGAGCAGTTCTTC; CDR3 protein: CASSRGTFYNEQFF
clone size: few; V gene: TRBV20-1; D gene: -; CDR3 length: 15; J gene: TRBJ2-7; CDR3 DNA: TGCAGTGCTAGGGGTCCGGGCTCCCGGGCCTACGAGCAGTACTTC; CDR3 protein: CSARGPGSRAYEQYF
clone size: few; V gene: TRBV11-2; D gene: -; CDR3 length: 14; J gene: TRBJ1-3; CDR3 DNA: TGTGCCAGCAGCTTAGACCCCTCTGGAAACACCATATATTTT; CDR3 protein: CASSLDPSGNTIYF
clone size: -; V gene: TRBV5-5; D gene: -; CDR3 length: 13; J gene: TRBJ1-4; CDR3 DNA: TGTGCCAGCAGCCAGGGACACCGTGAAAAACTGTTTTTT; CDR3 protein: CASSQGHREKLFF